Shown below are 22 T cell receptor beta chains from a single sample sequenced in a study of CD8 T cells in ankylosing spondylitis. TCRdb reprocessed the 5' RACE reads via MiXCR and lists one record per CDR3 protein. The table lists 670,000 or so distinct CDR3 sequences, around 20% of them singletons. Their specific antigens are unknown. General study points: What seemed typical of ankylosing spondylitis blood was a TCR beta motif built from eight highly homologous variants.

The sample consisted of blood, either unsorted or a sorted T cell fraction (not recorded which). The origin of the receptors is a male donor with ankylosing spondylitis.

The chain combines TRBV3-1 with TRBJ2-1; the D is unclear. V was pared by 1 base and J by 10 bases, with 8 bases between. Per germline, CDR1 LGHDT and CDR2 YNNKEL (reference sequence). CDR3 size: 12 residues. The CDR3 region is CASSQVLWEQFF. As DNA, the CDR3 is TGTGCCAGCAGCCAAGTTCTCTGGGAGCAGTTCTTC.

This clonotype was observed a handful of times. The chain is built from TRBV27 and TRBJ2-7, with D unclear. The V end lost 0 bases, the J end lost 4 bases, and 7 bases lay between the germline ends. The CDR3 totals 13 residues. The germline gives CDR1 MNHEY, CDR2 SMNVEV (reference sequence). This chain's CDR3 is CASSLSPVYEQYF. CDR3 nucleotide sequence: TGTGCCAGCAGTTTATCCCCCGTTTACGAGCAGTACTTC.

This clonotype was observed a handful of times. At one end, the junction sequence differs from germline, possibly due to a read error. The J gene is TRBJ2-5, the V gene TRBV7-7; D gene uncertain. The CDR3 has 14 amino acids. CDR1 is SSHAT, CDR2 FNYEAQ, per germline (reference sequence). Here the CDR3 reads CASSLRRTQETQYF. CDR3 bases: TGTGCTAGCAGCCTCCGACGGACCCAAGAGACCCAGTACTTC.

This clonotype has ten or more counts. Germline is not matched at one junction end, which may reflect a read error. The chain has TRBV5-1 and TRBJ2-2; D is undetermined. The CDR3 runs to 12 residues. Germline V gives CDR1 SGHRS, CDR2 YFSETQ. The DNA of the CDR3 is TGCGCCAGCAGCTTGAACCCCGGGGAGCTGTTTTTT. Encoded protein: CASSLNPGELFF.

The chain has TRBV2 and TRBJ2-3, with 9 bases aligning to TRBD2. Per the germline V gene, CDR1 is SNHLY and CDR2 is FYNNEI. V gave up 1 base and J gave up 4 bases; unmatched junction bases: 6. This CDR3 comprises 16 residues. CDR3 loop: CASSEGGLAWADTQYF. Here the CDR3 DNA reads TGTGCCAGCAGTGAAGGGGGACTAGCCTGGGCAGATACGCAGTATTTT. The whole variable domain, remainder taken from reference TRBV2 and TRBJ2-3, is EPEVTQTPSHQVTQMGQEVILRCVPISNHLYFYWYRQILGQKVEFLVSFYNNEISEKSEIFDDQFSVERPDGSNFTLKIRSTKLEDSAMYFCASSEGGLAWADTQYFGPGTRLTVL.

J is TRBJ2-7 and V is TRBV20-1, with D perhaps TRBD1 (5 bases). The CDR3 is 14 amino acids. CDR1 and CDR2 from the germline V gene are DFQATT and SNEGSKA (reference sequence). V was pared by 4 bases and J by 2 bases, with 15 bases between. CDR3: CSAKTDILPYEQYF. Here the CDR3 DNA reads TGCAGTGCTAAGACAGATATCCTCCCCTACGAGCAGTACTTC.

This clonotype was recorded many times. The chain uses TRBV20-1 and TRBJ2-5; 7 positions match TRBD1. CDR3 length equals 12 residues. V shed 6 bases, J shed 0 bases, and the junction held 1 base outside the gene matches. CDR1 DFQATT and CDR2 SNEGSKA come from the germline V gene (reference sequence). The CDR3 DNA reads TGCAGTGCCACAGGGGACCAAGAGACCCAGTACTTC. Amino acids: CSATGDQETQYF.

This chain uses TRBV27 with TRBJ1-5; D ambiguous. Germline CDR1 reads MNHEY; CDR2 reads SMNVEV (reference sequence). The germline V and J ends were trimmed by 1 base and 4 bases, with 8 bases remaining between them. The CDR3 contains 14 residues. In DNA, the CDR3 is TGTGCCAGCAGTTTATGGGCCTCAAATCAGCCCCAGCATTTT. As protein: CASSLWASNQPQHF.

This clonotype was detected only a few times. This chain links TRBV7-9 with TRBJ2-5; TRBD2 might be the D (6 bases). CDR1 SEHNR and CDR2 FQNEAQ come from the germline V gene (reference sequence). V was pared by 2 bases and J by 4 bases, with 14 bases between. The CDR3 runs 15 residues. CDR3 in DNA: TGTGCCAGCAGCTTAAGGTCTAGCGAGGGAGAGACCCAGTACTTC. Amino acids: CASSLRSSEGETQYF.

This chain connects TRBV2 to TRBJ2-2; D may be TRBD1 (6 bases). With 0 bases removed from V and 0 bases from J, the gap between germline ends came to 8 bases. CDR1 is SNHLY, CDR2 FYNNEI, per germline. CDR3 length: 16 amino acids. The CDR3 sequence is CASSEAGQTNTGELFF. The CDR3 nucleotides read TGTGCCAGCAGTGAAGCTGGACAGACGAACACCGGGGAGCTGTTTTTT. The whole variable domain, remainder taken from reference TRBV2 and TRBJ2-2, is EPEVTQTPSHQVTQMGQEVILRCVPISNHLYFYWYRQILGQKVEFLVSFYNNEISEKSEIFDDQFSVERPDGSNFTLKIRSTKLEDSAMYFCASSEAGQTNTGELFFGEGSRLTVL.

This clonotype was recorded at least ten times. Its ends do not fully match the called genes, so a read error is possible. The chain uses TRBV5-4 and TRBJ2-3, with D unclear. The germline CDR1 and CDR2 sequences are SGHNT and YYREEE (reference sequence). This CDR3 spans 16 amino acids. CDR3 in DNA: TGTGCCAGCAGTTTGGGTCCGGGTCAGAGCACAGATACGCAGTATTTT. It specifies CASSLGPGQSTDTQYF.

This clonotype has only a few counts. This chain links TRBV7-9 with TRBJ1-2, with 11 bases that match TRBD1. Trimming removed 5 bases from V and 6 bases from J; junction bases left unmatched: 5. The CDR3 has 14 amino acids. In germline, CDR1 is SEHNR, CDR2 FQNEAQ (reference sequence). In nucleotides, the CDR3 is TGTGCCAGCAGCCCCCGGACAGGGGGCGATGGCTACACCTTC. It yields the protein CASSPRTGGDGYTF.

The chain has TRBV6-1 and TRBJ1-6; 9 nucleotides line up with TRBD1. Germline values: CDR1 MNHNS, CDR2 SASEGT. The CDR3 loop spans 15 amino acids. V shed 3 bases, J shed 6 bases, and the junction held 3 bases outside the gene matches. CDR3 coding DNA: TGTGCCAGCAGTGAGGGGACAGGGCGTAATTCACCCCTCCACTTT. Protein sequence: CASSEGTGRNSPLHF.

The table lists this clonotype with a few counts. The chain links TRBV12-3 or TRBV12-4 to TRBJ1-5; the D is unclear. The CDR3 loop spans 13 amino acids. V dropped 3 bases and J dropped 4 bases, with 7 bases sitting between them. DNA for the CDR3: TGTGCCAGCAGTTTGAGGGAGAATCAGCCCCAGCATTTT. The encoded protein is CASSLRENQPQHF.

The chain couples TRBV20-1 to TRBJ2-5; TRBD1 is a possible D gene (5 bases). The CDR3 sequence is 14 residues long. Between the trimmed V and J ends, which lost 0 bases and 4 bases, there was a span of 12 bases. Germline V gene data show CDR1 as DFQATT and CDR2 as SNEGSKA (reference sequence). The CDR3 region is CSARDLIRGETQYF. The CDR3 DNA reads TGCAGTGCTAGAGATTTGATAAGGGGAGAGACCCAGTACTTC.

This clonotype came up a few times. The chain uses TRBV12-3 or TRBV12-4 and TRBJ2-2, with D perhaps matching TRBD1 (5 bases). This CDR3 has 13 residues. Trimming stripped 5 bases from V and 6 bases from J, with 10 bases between. The CDR3 loop reads CASSQQASGELFF. The DNA for the CDR3 is TGTGCCAGCAGTCAACAGGCCTCCGGGGAGCTGTTTTTT.

DNA of the CDR3: TGCAGTGCAAGTAGACAGGGAGTGATCTACGAGCAGTACTTC. This gives the protein CSASRQGVIYEQYF. The J gene is TRBJ2-7, the V gene TRBV20-1, with 7 bases matching TRBD1. CDR1 DFQATT and CDR2 SNEGSKA come from the germline V gene (reference sequence). V gave up 6 bases and J gave up 3 bases; unmatched junction bases: 11. CDR3 length equals 14 residues.

This clonotype has more than one count but fewer than ten. The J gene is TRBJ1-1, the V gene TRBV6-1; D gene ambiguous. This CDR3 has 14 residues. Between the trimmed V and J ends, which lost 6 bases and 3 bases, there was a span of 14 bases. Germline assignment: CDR1 MNHNS and CDR2 SASEGT. The CDR3 bases are TGTGCCAGCAGCGCCAGGCGCGGGGACACTGAAGCTTTCTTT. Amino acid sequence: CASSARRGDTEAFF.

The rearrangement uses TRBV7-2 and TRBJ2-1; the D is unclear. The CDR3 runs 14 residues. The V gene lost 3 bases and the J gene lost 0 bases, with 6 bases spanning the gap. Germline-derived CDR1 and CDR2 are SGHTA and FQGNSA. CDR3 sequence: CASSFDGSYNEQFF. The CDR3, as DNA: TGTGCCAGCAGCTTTGATGGCTCCTACAATGAGCAGTTCTTC.

This clonotype was observed a few times. V gene TRBV7-9 combines with J gene TRBJ2-1; 8 bases align to TRBD2. CDR3 length: 16 residues. Germline V gene lookup returns CDR1 SEHNR and CDR2 FQNEAQ (reference sequence). Unmatched junction bases numbered 11, after V lost 5 bases and J lost 5 bases. CDR3 in DNA: TGTGCCAGCAGCGCCCACTCTAGCGGGTACGACAATGAGCAGTTCTTC. Residues: CASSAHSSGYDNEQFF.

The chain carries TRBV27 and TRBJ1-2; weak D call: TRBD1 (5 bases). Germline CDR1 is MNHEY and CDR2 is SMNVEV (reference sequence). The CDR3 runs to 11 residues. V lost 10 bases and J lost 6, with 12 bases in between. CDR3 DNA: TGTGCCACCTCCTGGGGGAATGGCTACACCTTC. Amino acid sequence: CATSWGNGYTF.

This clonotype was recorded a few times. The genes are TRBV7-9 and TRBJ2-5, with 13 nucleotides matching TRBD2. Germline lookup yields CDR1 SEHNR and CDR2 FQNEAQ (reference sequence). J gave up 5 bases and V 6 bases, and 12 bases lay outside the gene matches. CDR3 length: 17 residues. CDR3 bases: TGTGCCAGCAGTCCTCAACTAGCGGGGGGGCCCTTTGAGACCCAGTACTTC. Translating it yields CASSPQLAGGPFETQYF.